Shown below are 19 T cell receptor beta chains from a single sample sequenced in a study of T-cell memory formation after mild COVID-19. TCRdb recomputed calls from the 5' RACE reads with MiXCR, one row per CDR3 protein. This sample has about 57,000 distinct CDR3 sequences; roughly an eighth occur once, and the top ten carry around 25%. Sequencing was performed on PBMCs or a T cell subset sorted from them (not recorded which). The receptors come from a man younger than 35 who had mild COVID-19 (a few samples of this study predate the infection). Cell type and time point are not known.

The CDR3 region is CASSQDRTARKLFF. CDR3 sequence (DNA): TGCGCCAGCAGCCAAGATCGAACAGCCCGGAAACTGTTTTTT. The V gene is TRBV4-3, the J gene TRBJ1-4; D not resolved. V was shortened by 0 bases and J by 11 bases, with 13 bases between the two germline ends. The germline CDR1 and CDR2 sequences are LGHNA and YSLEER. The CDR3 is made up of 14 amino acids.

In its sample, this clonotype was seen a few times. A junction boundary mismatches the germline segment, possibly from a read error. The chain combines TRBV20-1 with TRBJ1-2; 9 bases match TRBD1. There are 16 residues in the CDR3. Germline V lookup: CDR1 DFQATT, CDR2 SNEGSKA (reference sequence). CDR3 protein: CSARDRTTGGNYCYTF. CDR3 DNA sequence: TGCAGTGCTAGAGATCGAACGACAGGGGGAAACTATTGCTACACCTTC.

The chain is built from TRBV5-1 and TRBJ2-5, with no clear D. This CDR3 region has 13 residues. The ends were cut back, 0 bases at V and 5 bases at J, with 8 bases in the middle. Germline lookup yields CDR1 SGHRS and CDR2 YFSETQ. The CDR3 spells CASSLASRETQYF. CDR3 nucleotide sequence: TGCGCCAGCAGCTTGGCTTCAAGGGAGACCCAGTACTTC.

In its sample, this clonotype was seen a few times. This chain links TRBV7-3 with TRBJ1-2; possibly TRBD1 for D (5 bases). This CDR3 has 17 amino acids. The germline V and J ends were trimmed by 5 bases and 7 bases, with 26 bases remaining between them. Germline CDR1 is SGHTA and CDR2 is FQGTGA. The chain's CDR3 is CASSQHRPDGAPGGYTF. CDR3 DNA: TGTGCCAGCAGCCAACACCGCCCCGACGGGGCCCCCGGTGGCTACACCTTC.

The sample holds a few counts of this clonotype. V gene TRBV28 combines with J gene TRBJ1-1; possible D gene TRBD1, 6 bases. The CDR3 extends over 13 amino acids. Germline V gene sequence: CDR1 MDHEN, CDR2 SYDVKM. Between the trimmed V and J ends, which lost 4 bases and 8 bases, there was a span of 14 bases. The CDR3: CASSSPYRAEAFF. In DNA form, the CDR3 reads TGTGCCAGCAGTTCGCCATACAGGGCCGAAGCTTTCTTT. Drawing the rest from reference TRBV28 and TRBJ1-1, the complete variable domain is DVKVTQSSRYLVKRTGEKVFLECVQDMDHENMFWYRQDPGLGLRLIYFSYDVKMKEKGDIPEGYSVSREKKERFSLILESASTNQTSMYLCASSSPYRAEAFFGQGTRLTVV.

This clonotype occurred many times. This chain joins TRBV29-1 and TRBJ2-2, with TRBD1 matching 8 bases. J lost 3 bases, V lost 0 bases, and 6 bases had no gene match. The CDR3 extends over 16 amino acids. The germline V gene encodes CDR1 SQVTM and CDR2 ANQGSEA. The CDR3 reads CSVEDKAGGHTGELFF. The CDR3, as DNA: TGCAGCGTTGAAGATAAGGCAGGGGGCCACACCGGGGAGCTGTTTTTT.

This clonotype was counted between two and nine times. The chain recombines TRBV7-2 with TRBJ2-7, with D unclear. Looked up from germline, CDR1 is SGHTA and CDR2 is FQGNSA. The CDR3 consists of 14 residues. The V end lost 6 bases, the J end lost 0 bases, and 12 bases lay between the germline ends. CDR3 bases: TGTGCCAGCAGGCCGGCCCATAGCTCCTACGAGCAGTACTTC. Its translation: CASRPAHSSYEQYF. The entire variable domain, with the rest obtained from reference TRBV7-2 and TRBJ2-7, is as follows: GAGVSQSPSNKVTEKGKDVELRCDPISGHTALYWYRQSLGQGLEFLIYFQGNSAPDKSGLPSDRFSAERTGGSVSTLTIQRTQQEDSAVYLCASRPAHSSYEQYFGPGTRLTVT.

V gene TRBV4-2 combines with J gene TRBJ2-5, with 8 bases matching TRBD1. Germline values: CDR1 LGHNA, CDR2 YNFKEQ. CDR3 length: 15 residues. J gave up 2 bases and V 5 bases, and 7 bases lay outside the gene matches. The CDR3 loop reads CASSKDRVKQETQYF. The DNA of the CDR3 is TGTGCCAGCAGCAAGGACAGGGTTAAGCAAGAGACCCAGTACTTC.

The CDR3 sequence: CASGDFDTQYF. The DNA of the CDR3 is TGTGCCAGCGGAGACTTTGATACGCAGTATTTT. The J gene is TRBJ2-3, the V gene TRBV9; D gene ambiguous. The CDR3 extends over 11 amino acids. Germline V lookup: CDR1 SGDLS, CDR2 YYNGEE. Trimming took 7 bases from V and 6 from J, leaving 9 bases between them.

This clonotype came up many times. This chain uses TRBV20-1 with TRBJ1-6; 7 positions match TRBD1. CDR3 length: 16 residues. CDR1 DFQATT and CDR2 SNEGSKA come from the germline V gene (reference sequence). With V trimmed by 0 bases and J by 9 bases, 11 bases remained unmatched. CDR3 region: CSARDVIRDSFSPLHF. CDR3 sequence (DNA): TGCAGTGCTAGAGATGTGATCCGGGACAGCTTTTCACCCCTCCACTTT.

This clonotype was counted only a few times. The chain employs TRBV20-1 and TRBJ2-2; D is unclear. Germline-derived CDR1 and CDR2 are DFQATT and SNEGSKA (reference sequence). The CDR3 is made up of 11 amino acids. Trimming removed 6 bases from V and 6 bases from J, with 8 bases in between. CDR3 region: CSATRAGELFF. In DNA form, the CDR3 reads TGCAGTGCCACCCGGGCCGGGGAGCTGTTTTTT.

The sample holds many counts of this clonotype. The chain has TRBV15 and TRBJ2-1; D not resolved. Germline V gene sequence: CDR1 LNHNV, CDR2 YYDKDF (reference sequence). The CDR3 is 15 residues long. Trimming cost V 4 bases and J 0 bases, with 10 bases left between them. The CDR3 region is CATSNHTSSYNEQFF. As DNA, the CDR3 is TGTGCCACCAGCAACCACACGAGCTCCTACAATGAGCAGTTCTTC. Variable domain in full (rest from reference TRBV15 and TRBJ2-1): DAMVIQNPRYQVTQFGKPVTLSCSQTLNHNVMYWYQQKSSQAPKLLFHYYDKDFNNEADTPDNFQSRRPNTSFCFLDIRSPGLGDTAMYLCATSNHTSSYNEQFFGPGTRLTVL.

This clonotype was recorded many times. CDR3 amino acids: CASSRDRVYNEQFF. The CDR3 DNA reads TGTGCCAGCTCGCGGGACAGGGTCTACAATGAGCAGTTCTTC. J is TRBJ2-1 and V is TRBV18; 9 nucleotides align to TRBD1. The CDR3 sequence is 14 residues long. CDR1 is KGHSH, CDR2 LQKENI, per germline. The ends lost 6 bases at V and 3 bases at J; junction bases unmatched: 3.

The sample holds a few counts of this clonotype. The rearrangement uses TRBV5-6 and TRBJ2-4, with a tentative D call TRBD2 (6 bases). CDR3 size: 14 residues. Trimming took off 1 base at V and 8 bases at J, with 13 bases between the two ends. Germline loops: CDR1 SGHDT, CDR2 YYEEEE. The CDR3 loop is CASSLLRREDIQYF. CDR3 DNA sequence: TGTGCCAGCAGCTTGTTACGCAGGGAGGACATTCAGTACTTC. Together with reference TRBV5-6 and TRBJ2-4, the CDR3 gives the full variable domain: DAGVTQSPTHLIKTRGQQVTLRCSPKSGHDTVSWYQQALGQGPQFIFQYYEEEERQRGNFPDRFSGHQFPNYSSELNVNALLLGDSALYLCASSLLRREDIQYFGAGTRLSVL.

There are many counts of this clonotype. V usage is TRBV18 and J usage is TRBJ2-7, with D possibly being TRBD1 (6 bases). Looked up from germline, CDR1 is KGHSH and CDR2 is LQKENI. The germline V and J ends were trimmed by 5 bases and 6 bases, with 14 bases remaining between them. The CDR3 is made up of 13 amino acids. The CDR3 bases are TGTGCCAGCTCAAGATCGGACAGTTCCGAGCAGTACGTC. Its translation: CASSRSDSSEQYV.

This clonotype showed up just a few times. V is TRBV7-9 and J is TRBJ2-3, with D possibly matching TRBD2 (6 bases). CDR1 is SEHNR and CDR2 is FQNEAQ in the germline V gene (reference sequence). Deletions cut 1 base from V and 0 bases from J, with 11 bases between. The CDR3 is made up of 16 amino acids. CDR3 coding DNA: TGTGCCAGCAGCTTAGGAGGAGGGGCTAGCACAGATACGCAGTATTTT. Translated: CASSLGGGASTDTQYF.

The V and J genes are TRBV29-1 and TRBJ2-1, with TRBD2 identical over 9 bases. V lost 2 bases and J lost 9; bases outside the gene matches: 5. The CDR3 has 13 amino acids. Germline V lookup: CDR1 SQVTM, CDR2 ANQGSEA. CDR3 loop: CSVERQTSGEQFF. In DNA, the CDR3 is TGCAGCGTTGAACGTCAGACTAGCGGTGAGCAGTTCTTC.

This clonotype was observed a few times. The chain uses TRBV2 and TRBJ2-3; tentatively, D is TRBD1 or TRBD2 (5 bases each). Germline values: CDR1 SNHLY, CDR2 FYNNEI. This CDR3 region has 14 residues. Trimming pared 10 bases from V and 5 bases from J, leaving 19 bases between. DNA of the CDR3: TGTGCCACCAGCCGGGACCTTCGAGGAGATACGCAGTATTTT. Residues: CATSRDLRGDTQYF.

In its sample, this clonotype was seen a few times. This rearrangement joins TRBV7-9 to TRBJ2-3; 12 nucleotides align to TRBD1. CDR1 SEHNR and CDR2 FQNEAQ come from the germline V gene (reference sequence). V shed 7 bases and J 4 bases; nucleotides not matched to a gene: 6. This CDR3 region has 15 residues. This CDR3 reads CASNKGTGGPDTQYF. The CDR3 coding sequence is TGTGCCAGCAACAAAGGGACAGGGGGCCCAGATACGCAGTATTTT.